The source of this T cell receptor beta chain is a study of metastatic and nonmetastatic thyroid tumors (dated by TCRdb to 2018 to 2020). A note on the overall study: Repertoires were compared across peripheral blood and tumor or nodule tissue samples from malignant and benign thyroid patients. The full study reports these points: TCR beta diversity was reported as significantly higher in malignant tumors than in benign nodules, in both blood and tumor samples.

No patient had received any treatment before thyroid surgery. Patient clinical samples collected from about 2012 to 2019 were retrospectively analysed using T-cell receptor beta sequencing. Library generation was performed with PCR. For sequencing, an Illumina HiSeq 4000 was employed. The TCR beta-chain CDR3 region of each patient was profiled by high-throughput sequencing. Per the source publication's procedure: CDR3 differences across clinicopathological groups were used to build a classifier for discriminating distant-metastatic papillary thyroid cancer patients. The Shannon index was used to assess repertoire diversity, and the Morisita-Horn index was used to assess tumor-blood repertoire similarity. Using fastp at Q25 and MiXCR, TCRdb reprocessed the public reads and kept productive beta chains. The V and J calls and clone size come from TCRdb's table, not from the authors' own analysis. Counted in this sample were under 55,000 clones; roughly 18% of them appeared once. The ten largest clones capture around 3% of the sample.

Measured from the cysteine to the phenylalanine, the CDR3 is 16 residues long. The retained sequence is limited to the CDR3, 48 bases, with the frame set at the first base. Compared with germline, V lacks 2 bases and J lacks 1 base; bases without a gene match: 5. CDR1 MNHEY and CDR2 SMNVEV were looked up in the germline V gene (reference sequence). Many counts were recorded for this clone. The clone's antigen remains unknown. No clone much larger than this one lies a single base away; base qualities are absent. Sequencing used blood. The sequence is built from TRBV27 and TRBJ2-4; TRBD2 agrees with 7 junctional bases. This TCR was recovered from a female donor with papillary thyroid cancer or a benign thyroid nodule (not recorded which). Some clones in this sample may be carry-over from other donors' samples. The nucleotide sequence reads as follows: TGTGCCAGCAGTTTAGCCGGGGAGGGGGCCAAAAACATTCAGTACTTC. This encodes CASSLAGEGAKNIQYF.